A single sample is the source of the 4 T cell receptor beta chains below, sequenced in a study of blood T cells in healthy people across ages. Through a sample-barcoded 5' primer and a J-beta primer mix, a second PCR was run for 7 to 11 cycles. Via MiXCR, TCRdb re-called the 5' RACE reads, giving one row per CDR3 protein. The table has 1,500,000 or so distinct CDR3 sequences, 55% to 75% seen once. Material for sequencing was blood. The receptors shown here come from a young man in good health.

This clonotype was counted a few times. This sequence joins TRBV25-1 and TRBJ2-7; D is uncertain. Germline CDR1 MGHDK, CDR2 SYGVNS. V lost 6 bases and J lost 1, with 13 bases in between. CDR3 length equals 14 residues. The CDR3 sequence is CASRPRTESYEQYF. CDR3 DNA sequence: TGTGCCAGCAGACCCAGGACCGAATCCTACGAGCAGTACTTC.

This clonotype came up a few times. V is TRBV4-3 and J is TRBJ2-5, with unresolved D. The V gene lost 0 bases and the J gene lost 4 bases, with 6 bases spanning the gap. Germline V gives CDR1 LGHNA, CDR2 YSLEER. The CDR3 contains 13 residues. The CDR3 spells CASSQDMRETQYF. Written as DNA, the CDR3 is TGCGCCAGCAGCCAAGATATGAGAGAGACCCAGTACTTC.

The rearrangement links TRBV27 to TRBJ1-2; no firm D call. Trimming removed 0 bases from V and 2 bases from J, with 7 bases in between. The CDR3 extends over 14 amino acids. Germline assignment: CDR1 MNHEY and CDR2 SMNVEV (reference sequence). The CDR3 sequence: CASSLSPRNYGYTF. Here the CDR3 DNA reads TGTGCCAGCAGTTTATCGCCACGGAACTATGGCTACACCTTC.

This clonotype was observed a handful of times. V usage is TRBV12-5 and J usage is TRBJ1-1; D unresolved. The ends were cut back, 11 bases at V and 1 base at J, with 11 bases in the middle. CDR1 LGHNT and CDR2 FRNRAP come from the germline V gene. This CDR3 comprises 12 residues. The CDR3 DNA reads TGTGCTTCCGGAGTCGGGAACACTGAAGCTTTCTTT. This codes for CASGVGNTEAFF.